The 14 T cell receptor beta chains below all came from one sample that was sequenced in a study of T cells in Graves' hyperthyroidism and ophthalmopathy. RNA transcripts gave rise to amplified TCR beta CDR3 regions. With the HTBI primer set, the TCR CDR3 went through a first round of RT-PCR. Via MiXCR, TCRdb re-called the multiplex PCR reads, giving one row per CDR3 protein. Of about 290,000 distinct CDR3 sequences in the sample, roughly 15% were seen once. Sequences were obtained from blood. The receptors derive from a middle-aged woman with Graves' hyperthyroidism.

This clonotype was counted at least ten times. V gene TRBV20-1 combines with J gene TRBJ2-3; D is possibly TRBD1 or TRBD2 (5 bases each). This CDR3 is 14 amino acids long. Between the trimmed V and J ends, which lost 4 bases and 3 bases, there was a span of 14 bases. Germline V lookup: CDR1 DFQATT, CDR2 SNEGSKA (reference sequence). CDR3 protein: CSAMGESWTDTQYF. For the CDR3, the DNA is TGCAGTGCTATGGGGGAAAGTTGGACAGATACGCAGTATTTT.

Many counts were recorded for this clonotype. This chain uses TRBV7-2 with TRBJ2-1; 14 bases are shared with TRBD2. Germline V gives CDR1 SGHTA, CDR2 FQGNSA. Trimming at V came to 5 bases and at J to 6 bases, leaving 3 bases not matched to a gene. The CDR3 sequence is 15 residues long. CDR3 DNA sequence: TGTGCCAGCAGCGCGGGACTAGCGGGAGCCAATGAGCAGTTCTTC. It translates to CASSAGLAGANEQFF.

This clonotype was detected many times. J is TRBJ2-1 and V is TRBV6-1, with TRBD2 identical over 13 bases. CDR1 MNHNS and CDR2 SASEGT come from the germline V gene. V lost 10 bases, J lost 8 bases, and 5 bases stayed unmatched. CDR3 length: 13 amino acids. CDR3 amino acids: CATRTSGSDEQFF. The CDR3 nucleotides read TGTGCCACCAGGACTAGCGGGAGCGATGAGCAGTTCTTC.

The chain couples TRBV18 to TRBJ2-7, with 8 bases aligning to TRBD1. Trimming cost V 5 bases and J 1 base; bases outside gene matches: 10. Germline assignment: CDR1 KGHSH and CDR2 LQKENI. CDR3 length equals 16 residues. The CDR3 DNA is TGTGCCAGCTCAATCCGAATCTGGGACAGGTCCTACGAGCAGTACTTC. The encoded protein is CASSIRIWDRSYEQYF.

DNA of the CDR3: TGTGCCAGCAGTTTAGGTCTCAGGGGCGGGGAAGATACGCAGTATTTT. Translating gives CASSLGLRGGEDTQYF. The V gene is TRBV12-3 or TRBV12-4, the J gene TRBJ2-3; either TRBD1 or TRBD2 may supply D (6 bases each). V lost 1 base to trimming and J lost 5 bases, with 16 bases between them. The CDR3 is made up of 16 amino acids.

This clonotype showed up just a few times. The J gene is TRBJ2-1, the V gene TRBV5-1; D gene uncertain. Germline values: CDR1 SGHRS, CDR2 YFSETQ. V shed 0 bases and J shed 0 bases, with 7 bases lying between them. The CDR3 runs to 15 residues. DNA of the CDR3: TGCGCCAGCAGCTTGGACGGCCTCTCCTACAATGAGCAGTTCTTC. Translating gives CASSLDGLSYNEQFF. Full variable domain (rest looked up from reference TRBV5-1 and TRBJ2-1): KAGVTQTPRYLIKTRGQQVTLSCSPISGHRSVSWYQQTPGQGLQFLFEYFSETQRNKGNFPGRFSGRQFSNSRSEMNVSTLELGDSALYLCASSLDGLSYNEQFFGPGTRLTVL.

This chain uses TRBV6-1 with TRBJ2-6, with D uncertain. Per germline, CDR1 MNHNS and CDR2 SASEGT. The CDR3 covers 15 residues. Trimming took 0 bases from V and 0 from J, leaving 3 bases between them. For the CDR3, the DNA is TGTGCCAGCAGTGAAGCAGGCTCTGGGGCCAACGTCCTGACTTTC. Translating it yields CASSEAGSGANVLTF.

The V gene is TRBV10-1, the J gene TRBJ2-6; D perhaps matches TRBD1 (5 bases). Germline V gene lookup returns CDR1 WNHNN and CDR2 SYGVQD (reference sequence). The V and J ends lost 5 bases and 1 base respectively, with 9 bases between them. The CDR3 has 15 residues. In nucleotides, the CDR3 is TGCGCCAGCAGTCCGCAGGGTTCTGGGGCCAACGTCCTGACTTTC. Translating gives CASSPQGSGANVLTF.

This clonotype was found many times. This chain links TRBV12-5 with TRBJ2-1, with D unresolved. Trimming took 1 base from V and 5 from J, leaving 9 bases between them. The CDR3 spans 14 residues. Germline V lookup: CDR1 LGHNT, CDR2 FRNRAP. For the CDR3, the DNA is TGTGCTAGTGGTTTGGCGGGCTTTGACAATGAGCAGTTCTTC. Amino acids: CASGLAGFDNEQFF.

A few counts support this clonotype. J is TRBJ2-2 and V is TRBV12-3 or TRBV12-4; the D gene is possibly TRBD1 (6 bases). This CDR3 comprises 15 residues. Trimming took 3 bases from V and 6 from J, leaving 14 bases between them. CDR3 loop: CASSFGRGKAGELFF. Here the CDR3 DNA reads TGTGCCAGCAGTTTTGGCAGGGGAAAGGCCGGGGAGCTGTTTTTT.

There are a few counts of this clonotype. CDR3 bases: TGCGCCAGCACCGAGAATAAAAACACTGAAGCTTTCTTT. Encoded protein: CASTENKNTEAFF. The chain combines TRBV4-1 with TRBJ1-1; unclear D gene. CDR1 and CDR2 from the germline V gene are MGHRA and YSYEKL. This CDR3 has 13 amino acids. The V end lost 7 bases, the J end lost 2 bases, and 11 bases lay between the germline ends.

This clonotype was seen repeatedly, ten times or more. This sequence joins TRBV20-1 and TRBJ1-4; a possible D gene is TRBD1 (5 bases). The V end was cut by 2 bases, the J end by 4 bases, with 17 bases between. CDR3 length equals 16 residues. Germline V gene sequence: CDR1 DFQATT, CDR2 SNEGSKA (reference sequence). CDR3 amino acids: CSARQGGGTLNEKLFF. Written as DNA, the CDR3 is TGCAGTGCTAGACAGGGTGGTGGGACCCTTAATGAAAAACTGTTTTTT.

The chain is built from TRBV7-2 and TRBJ2-1; 9 bases map to TRBD2. V gave up 0 bases and J gave up 8 bases; unmatched junction bases: 2. The CDR3 extends over 14 amino acids. Germline V lookup: CDR1 SGHTA, CDR2 FQGNSA. The CDR3 reads CASSLASGSYEQFF. The CDR3 bases are TGTGCCAGCAGCTTAGCTAGCGGGAGCTATGAGCAGTTCTTC. Full variable domain (outside the CDR3, taken from reference TRBV7-2 and TRBJ2-1): GAGVSQSPSNKVTEKGKDVELRCDPISGHTALYWYRQSLGQGLEFLIYFQGNSAPDKSGLPSDRFSAERTGGSVSTLTIQRTQQEDSAVYLCASSLASGSYEQFFGPGTRLTVL.

The rearrangement links TRBV5-1 to TRBJ2-2, with D possibly TRBD2 on 5 matching bases. V was clipped by 7 bases and J by 2 bases, with 15 bases between them. Germline V gene lookup returns CDR1 SGHRS and CDR2 YFSETQ. CDR3 length equals 15 residues. In DNA, the CDR3 is TGCGCCAGCGCCGGTTCGTCGGGAAACACCGGGGAGCTGTTTTTT. Protein: CASAGSSGNTGELFF. Variable domain in full (rest from reference TRBV5-1 and TRBJ2-2): KAGVTQTPRYLIKTRGQQVTLSCSPISGHRSVSWYQQTPGQGLQFLFEYFSETQRNKGNFPGRFSGRQFSNSRSEMNVSTLELGDSALYLCASAGSSGNTGELFFGEGSRLTVL.